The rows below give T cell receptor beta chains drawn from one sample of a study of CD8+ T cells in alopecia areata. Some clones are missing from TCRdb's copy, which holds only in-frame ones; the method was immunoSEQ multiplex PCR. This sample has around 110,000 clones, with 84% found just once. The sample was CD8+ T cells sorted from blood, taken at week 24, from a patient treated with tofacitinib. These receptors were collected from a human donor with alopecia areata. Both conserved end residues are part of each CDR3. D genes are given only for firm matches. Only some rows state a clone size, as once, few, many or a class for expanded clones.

CASGGGQGRGYTF TGTGCCAGCGGAGGAGGACAGGGAAGGGGCTACACCTTC TRBJ1-2 NA TRBV7-8 TRBD1
CASSLPSNYGYTF TGTGCCAGCAGCCTACCATCTAACTATGGCTACACCTTC TRBJ1-2 once TRBV6-6 NA
CASSPPQNSYEQYF TGTGCCAGCAGCCCACCACAGAACTCCTACGAGCAGTACTTC TRBJ2-7 NA TRBV7-9 NA
CAMREGVGYTF TGTGCCATGCGGGAGGGCGTTGGCTACACCTTC TRBJ1-2 NA TRBV6-6 NA
CASSLAGQPVEKLFF TGTGCCAGCAGCTTAGCCGGGCAGCCGGTTGAAAAACTGTTTTTT TRBJ1-4 few TRBV7-9 NA
CASSYFGQGTDTQYF TGTGCCAGCAGTTACTTCGGTCAGGGCACAGATACGCAGTATTTT TRBJ2-3 NA TRBV6-5 NA
CASSLDGGMGSTDTQYF TGCGCCAGCAGCTTGGATGGCGGCATGGGGAGCACAGATACGCAGTATTTT TRBJ2-3 few TRBV5-1 NA
CASSLEINYGYTF TGTGCCAGCAGCTTGGAGATTAACTATGGCTACACCTTC TRBJ1-2 NA TRBV11-2 NA
CASGLLLGQGTYEQYF TGTGCTAGTGGCCTCCTTTTGGGACAGGGTACCTACGAGCAGTACTTC TRBJ2-7 NA TRBV12-5 TRBD1
CASSRPGQESYGYTF TGTGCCAGCAGCCGACCGGGACAGGAGTCCTATGGCTACACCTTC TRBJ1-2 NA TRBV5-4 TRBD1
CASSFAGGGLADNEQFF TGTGCCAGCAGCTTCGCCGGTGGGGGACTAGCGGACAATGAGCAGTTCTTC TRBJ2-1 NA TRBV7-9 TRBD2
CASSQGLATEQYF TGTGCCAGCAGCCAAGGGCTAGCTACCGAGCAGTACTTC TRBJ2-7 few TRBV14 NA
CASSSRRNTEAFF TGTGCCAGCAGCAGCAGGAGGAACACTGAAGCTTTCTTT TRBJ1-1 NA TRBV7-9 NA
CAPPGTSGGRNIQYF TGTGCCCCACCCGGGACTAGCGGGGGGCGGAACATTCAGTACTTC TRBJ2-4 NA TRBV7-9 TRBD2
CASSPDGGEQPQHF TGTGCCAGCAGCCCGGACGGAGGGGAGCAGCCCCAGCATTTT TRBJ1-5 few TRBV7-6 NA
CASGAGPAYEQYF TGTGCTAGTGGGGCAGGGCCGGCCTACGAGCAGTACTTC TRBJ2-7 NA TRBV12-5 NA
CASSRRVDSNTEAFF TGCGCCAGCAGCCGCCGTGTAGACTCCAACACTGAAGCTTTCTTT TRBJ1-1 NA TRBV4-1 NA
CASSLVGTDTQYF TGCGCCAGCAGCTTGGTGGGTACAGATACGCAGTATTTT TRBJ2-3 NA TRBV5-1 NA
CASSSQEGFEAFF TGCGCCAGCAGCAGTCAGGAAGGATTTGAAGCTTTCTTT TRBJ1-1 NA TRBV5-1 NA
CASSWDSEKLFF TGTGCCAGCAGTTGGGACTCAGAAAAACTGTTTTTT TRBJ1-4 NA TRBV6-5 NA
CATSRIAGGYEQYF TGTGCCACCAGCAGAATAGCGGGGGGCTACGAGCAGTACTTC TRBJ2-7 NA TRBV15 TRBD2
CSVGGQEYGYTF TGCAGCGTTGGGGGACAGGAATATGGCTACACCTTC TRBJ1-2 NA TRBV29-1 TRBD1
CASSRRSIHDTALHF TGTGCCAGCAGCAGACGTTCAATTCACGATACGGCCCTCCACTTT TRBJ1-6 NA TRBV21-1 NA
CASSPSLDYEQYF TGCGCCAGCAGCCCTTCCCTGGACTACGAGCAGTACTTC TRBJ2-7 NA TRBV4-1 NA
CASSHELPGVKNTYEQYF TGCGCCAGCAGTCATGAGCTTCCGGGGGTAAAAAACACCTACGAGCAGTACTTC TRBJ2-7 once TRBV23-1 NA
CSVVPGQGANSYEQYF TGCAGCGTTGTCCCGGGACAGGGCGCTAATTCCTACGAGCAGTACTTC TRBJ2-7 NA TRBV29-1 TRBD1
CAWQDSYEQYF TGTGCCTGGCAGGACAGCTACGAGCAGTACTTC TRBJ2-7 NA TRBV30 NA
CAGGNTEAFF TGTGCCGGAGGGAACACTGAAGCTTTCTTT TRBJ1-1 NA TRBV30 NA
CASSLETGAGGELFF TGTGCCAGCAGCTTAGAGACGGGGGCCGGCGGGGAGCTGTTTTTT TRBJ2-2 few TRBV7-8 NA
CASSETSGDNKFF TGTGCCAGCAGTGAAACTAGCGGGGATAATAAGTTCTTC TRBJ2-1 NA TRBV2 TRBD2
CASSETSRNYNEQFF TGTGCCAGCAGCGAGACTAGCCGGAACTACAATGAGCAGTTCTTC TRBJ2-1 few TRBV13 TRBD2
CAWSALFHSEAFF TGTGCCTGGAGTGCACTCTTTCACAGTGAAGCTTTCTTT TRBJ1-1 once TRBV30 NA
CASSPRGLSYEQYF TGTGCCAGCAGCCCACGGGGTCTCTCGTACGAGCAGTACTTC TRBJ2-7 NA TRBV7-9 NA
CSVDLGVTDTGELFF TGCAGCGTTGATCTGGGGGTAACGGACACCGGGGAGCTGTTTTTT TRBJ2-2 NA TRBV29-1 NA
CASSFFFEGSSNQPQHF TGTGCCAGCAGTTTTTTTTTCGAAGGGTCGAGCAATCAGCCCCAGCATTTT TRBJ1-5 NA TRBV27 NA
CASMPAGHTGELFF TGTGCCAGCATGCCGGCGGGCCACACCGGGGAGCTGTTTTTT TRBJ2-2 NA TRBV11-2 NA
CASSSQEWTGVHTEAFF TGTGCCAGCAGCTCCCAAGAGTGGACAGGGGTTCACACTGAAGCTTTCTTT TRBJ1-1 few TRBV7-9 TRBD1
CASSHSGLDGELFF TGTGCCAGCAGTCATAGCGGATTGGACGGGGAGCTGTTTTTT TRBJ2-2 few TRBV9 NA
CASSQDSDYYNEQFF TGCGCCAGCAGCCAAGACTCAGACTACTACAATGAGCAGTTCTTC TRBJ2-1 NA TRBV4-3 NA
CASSLGILAGGNEQFF TGTGCCAGCAGCTTAGGTATACTAGCGGGGGGCAATGAGCAGTTCTTC TRBJ2-1 NA TRBV7-9 TRBD2
CASSLVSSLSSYNEQFF TGCGCCAGCAGCTTGGTGTCTTCCTTGAGCTCCTACAATGAGCAGTTCTTC TRBJ2-1 NA TRBV5-1 NA
CSGGGSYEQYF TGCAGCGGCGGCGGATCCTACGAGCAGTACTTC TRBJ2-7 NA TRBV29-1 NA
CASRDYFYEQYF TGTGCCAGCAGGGATTACTTCTACGAGCAGTACTTC TRBJ2-7 NA TRBV6-5 NA
CATSRPDSGGPQETQYF TGTGCCACCAGCAGACCTGATAGCGGGGGTCCCCAAGAGACCCAGTACTTC TRBJ2-5 NA TRBV15 TRBD2
CASSFGPLNEKLFF TGTGCCAGCAGTTTTGGGCCGCTTAATGAAAAACTGTTTTTT TRBJ1-4 NA TRBV27 NA
CASSPLLGFGGGGRETQYF TGTGCCAGCAGCCCCCTCCTTGGTTTTGGGGGGGGTGGTAGGGAGACCCAGTACTTC TRBJ2-5 NA TRBV7-2 TRBD2